Listed below are T cell receptor beta chains from one sample, sequenced in a study of T cells in Graves' hyperthyroidism and ophthalmopathy. TCRdb fed the multiplex PCR reads into MiXCR, producing one record per CDR3 protein. The sample has roughly 500,000 distinct CDR3 sequences; 35% to 50% are singletons. The sample comprised peripheral blood or thyroid tissue (not recorded which). The source of these receptors is an adult woman with Graves' disease, either hyperthyroidism or ophthalmopathy (not recorded which). CDR3s include the opening cysteine and the closing phenylalanine or tryptophan. The D gene is left open where the match is weak. Only part of the rows carry a size: once, few, many, or a class if the clone is expanded.

D gene: TRBD1
V gene: TRBV2
J gene: TRBJ2-5
clone size: many
CDR3 protein: CASNRDRPFQETQYF
CDR3 DNA: TGTGCCAGCAATCGGGACAGACCCTTCCAAGAGACCCAGTACTTC

D gene: .
V gene: TRBV12-3/TRBV12-4
J gene: TRBJ1-1
clone size: many
CDR3 protein: CASSLGQQRAFF
CDR3 DNA: TGTGCCAGCAGTTTGGGTCAACAAAGAGCTTTCTTT

D gene: .
V gene: TRBV7-9
J gene: TRBJ2-5
clone size: few
CDR3 protein: CASSFRSETQYF
CDR3 DNA: TGTGCCAGCAGCTTTAGGTCAGAGACCCAGTACTTC

D gene: .
V gene: TRBV6-1
J gene: TRBJ1-1
clone size: many
CDR3 protein: CASSERAGRAFF
CDR3 DNA: TGTGCCAGCAGTGAACGGGCAGGGCGAGCTTTCTTT

D gene: .
V gene: TRBV7-9
J gene: TRBJ2-7
clone size: .
CDR3 protein: CASRLGRSTEGEQYF
CDR3 DNA: TGTGCCAGCAGGCTAGGTCGAAGTACGGAGGGGGAGCAGTACTTC

D gene: .
V gene: TRBV28
J gene: TRBJ1-2
clone size: .
CDR3 protein: CASSFQGGTTYGYTF
CDR3 DNA: TGTGCCAGCAGTTTTCAAGGGGGGACAACCTATGGCTACACCTTC

D gene: TRBD1
V gene: TRBV29-1
J gene: TRBJ2-7
clone size: few
CDR3 protein: CTVQSRDRNYEQYF
CDR3 DNA: TGCACCGTCCAATCCCGGGACAGGAACTACGAGCAGTACTTC

D gene: TRBD1
V gene: TRBV10-3
J gene: TRBJ1-1
clone size: .
CDR3 protein: CATPTGSMNTEAFF
CDR3 DNA: TGTGCCACCCCGACAGGGTCCATGAACACTGAAGCTTTCTTT

D gene: TRBD1
V gene: TRBV4-2
J gene: TRBJ1-1
clone size: .
CDR3 protein: CASSQVLGQLNTEAFF
CDR3 DNA: TGTGCCAGCAGCCAAGTTTTGGGACAGTTGAACACTGAAGCTTTCTTT

D gene: TRBD2
V gene: TRBV5-1
J gene: TRBJ2-5
clone size: many
CDR3 protein: CASSSGTRKETQYF
CDR3 DNA: TGCGCCAGCAGCTCCGGGACTAGAAAAGAGACCCAGTACTTC

D gene: .
V gene: TRBV29-1
J gene: TRBJ2-5
clone size: .
CDR3 protein: CSVVPDSRSGTQYF
CDR3 DNA: TGCAGCGTTGTCCCTGACAGCCGTTCGGGGACCCAGTACTTC

D gene: .
V gene: TRBV2
J gene: TRBJ2-6
clone size: .
CDR3 protein: CASSARSPGANVLTF
CDR3 DNA: TGTGCCAGCAGCGCCCGGAGCCCTGGGGCCAACGTCCTGACTTTC

D gene: .
V gene: TRBV11-2
J gene: TRBJ2-2
clone size: many
CDR3 protein: CASSLGQSLVGELFF
CDR3 DNA: TGTGCCAGCAGCTTAGGACAGTCCTTGGTCGGGGAGCTGTTTTTT

D gene: TRBD2
V gene: TRBV29-1
J gene: TRBJ2-5
clone size: many
CDR3 protein: CSVEDRLAGETQYF
CDR3 DNA: TGCAGCGTTGAAGATCGGTTAGCGGGTGAGACCCAGTACTTC

D gene: TRBD1
V gene: TRBV11-2
J gene: TRBJ1-2
clone size: few
CDR3 protein: CASSLGPGGANGYTF
CDR3 DNA: TGTGCCAGCAGCTTAGGCCCAGGGGGCGCGAATGGCTACACCTTC

D gene: .
V gene: TRBV2
J gene: TRBJ1-1
clone size: .
CDR3 protein: CASSDRQKNTEAFF
CDR3 DNA: TGTGCCAGCAGTGATCGTCAGAAGAACACCGAAGCTTTCTTT

D gene: .
V gene: TRBV25-1
J gene: TRBJ2-7
clone size: .
CDR3 protein: CASSRPRTVYYEQYF
CDR3 DNA: TGTGCCAGCAGTCGACCGAGGACAGTCTACTACGAGCAGTACTTC

D gene: .
V gene: TRBV5-1
J gene: TRBJ1-1
clone size: many
CDR3 protein: CASSLVWTGTEAFF
CDR3 DNA: TGCGCCAGCAGCTTGGTTTGGACGGGCACTGAAGCTTTCTTT

D gene: .
V gene: TRBV15
J gene: TRBJ1-2
clone size: .
CDR3 protein: CATSSPGVGYGYTF
CDR3 DNA: TGTGCCACCAGCAGCCCAGGGGTGGGATATGGCTACACCTTC

D gene: .
V gene: TRBV7-2
J gene: TRBJ1-4
clone size: .
CDR3 protein: CASSLDAGGHEKLFF
CDR3 DNA: TGTGCCAGCAGCTTAGACGCGGGAGGTCATGAAAAACTGTTTTTT

D gene: TRBD1
V gene: TRBV7-9
J gene: TRBJ1-1
clone size: many
CDR3 protein: CASSPLTGGDLTEAFF
CDR3 DNA: TGTGCCAGCAGCCCCCTCACAGGGGGCGATTTGACTGAAGCTTTCTTT

D gene: .
V gene: TRBV20-1
J gene: TRBJ1-2
clone size: .
CDR3 protein: CSALSDTSGDDGYTF
CDR3 DNA: TGCAGTGCCCTCTCGGACACTTCCGGGGACGATGGCTACACCTTC

D gene: TRBD2
V gene: TRBV7-9
J gene: TRBJ2-7
clone size: many
CDR3 protein: CASRYLGAGGASEQYF
CDR3 DNA: TGTGCCAGCAGATACCTCGGGGCGGGAGGGGCAAGCGAGCAGTACTTC

D gene: .
V gene: TRBV10-2
J gene: TRBJ2-5
clone size: .
CDR3 protein: CASSRDNQETQYF
CDR3 DNA: TGCGCCAGCAGTCGGGACAACCAAGAGACCCAGTACTTC

D gene: TRBD1
V gene: TRBV5-6
J gene: TRBJ1-2
clone size: many
CDR3 protein: CASSLWDSSYTF
CDR3 DNA: TGTGCCAGCAGCCTATGGGACAGCTCCTACACCTTC

D gene: .
V gene: TRBV2
J gene: TRBJ1-1
clone size: many
CDR3 protein: CASTPTRGTEAFF
CDR3 DNA: TGTGCCAGCACCCCTACTCGGGGCACTGAAGCTTTCTTT

D gene: .
V gene: TRBV2
J gene: TRBJ1-2
clone size: .
CDR3 protein: CASSEMDISSGYTF
CDR3 DNA: TGTGCCAGCAGTGAAATGGACATCTCTTCTGGCTACACCTTC

D gene: .
V gene: TRBV7-6
J gene: TRBJ1-1
clone size: .
CDR3 protein: CASSLGTAVGTEAFF
CDR3 DNA: TGTGCCAGCAGCTTAGGTACGGCTGTAGGGACTGAAGCTTTCTTT

D gene: .
V gene: TRBV7-2
J gene: TRBJ2-5
clone size: .
CDR3 protein: CASSLVDGRGGTQYF
CDR3 DNA: TGTGCCAGCAGCTTAGTAGACGGCAGGGGAGGGACCCAGTACTTC

D gene: TRBD2
V gene: TRBV7-2
J gene: TRBJ2-7
clone size: .
CDR3 protein: CASSLEAGGPGSYEQYF
CDR3 DNA: TGTGCCAGCAGCTTAGAAGCGGGAGGCCCGGGTTCCTACGAGCAGTACTTC

D gene: .
V gene: TRBV19
J gene: TRBJ1-5
clone size: .
CDR3 protein: CASSMKGRGLSNQPQHF
CDR3 DNA: TGTGCCAGTAGTATGAAGGGGAGAGGGTTGAGCAATCAGCCCCAGCATTTT

D gene: TRBD1
V gene: TRBV7-9
J gene: TRBJ1-4
clone size: .
CDR3 protein: CASSSWDRNAGEKLFF
CDR3 DNA: TGTGCCAGCAGTTCGTGGGACAGGAACGCCGGGGAAAAACTGTTTTTT

D gene: .
V gene: TRBV10-3
J gene: TRBJ1-5
clone size: .
CDR3 protein: CAISALGLADQETQHF
CDR3 DNA: TGTGCCATCAGTGCCCTGGGACTAGCGGACCAAGAGACCCAGCATTTT

D gene: TRBD1
V gene: TRBV24-1
J gene: TRBJ2-5
clone size: many
CDR3 protein: CATSPTGEREETQYF
CDR3 DNA: TGTGCCACCAGTCCGACAGGGGAGAGAGAAGAGACCCAGTACTTC

D gene: TRBD1
V gene: TRBV20-1
J gene: TRBJ1-5
clone size: .
CDR3 protein: CSARIQGARGNQPQHF
CDR3 DNA: TGCAGTGCTAGGATTCAGGGGGCGCGGGGCAATCAGCCCCAGCATTTT

D gene: TRBD2
V gene: TRBV20-1
J gene: TRBJ2-5
clone size: many
CDR3 protein: CSARELAGGAGRETQYF
CDR3 DNA: TGCAGTGCTAGGGAACTAGCGGGAGGTGCCGGACGAGAGACCCAGTACTTC

D gene: .
V gene: TRBV15
J gene: TRBJ2-7
clone size: .
CDR3 protein: CATSREGHSEEQYF
CDR3 DNA: TGTGCCACCAGCAGAGAAGGGCATTCGGAGGAGCAGTACTTC

D gene: .
V gene: TRBV9
J gene: TRBJ1-1
clone size: once
CDR3 protein: CASSVQGHLNTEAFF
CDR3 DNA: TGTGCCAGCAGCGTACAGGGGCACCTGAACACTGAAGCTTTCTTT

D gene: .
V gene: TRBV24-1
J gene: TRBJ2-7
clone size: .
CDR3 protein: CATSESGGSYEQYF
CDR3 DNA: TGTGCCACCAGTGAGTCTGGGGGATCCTACGAGCAGTACTTC

D gene: TRBD1
V gene: TRBV19
J gene: TRBJ2-7
clone size: .
CDR3 protein: CASQPAGQGSEQYF
CDR3 DNA: TGTGCCAGTCAGCCAGCAGGACAGGGTTCCGAGCAGTACTTC

D gene: TRBD1
V gene: TRBV2
J gene: TRBJ2-7
clone size: .
CDR3 protein: CARGRGTGHGEQYF
CDR3 DNA: TGTGCCAGGGGTAGGGGGACAGGGCACGGCGAGCAGTACTTC

D gene: .
V gene: TRBV28
J gene: TRBJ1-1
clone size: .
CDR3 protein: CASSSPPGGATEAFF
CDR3 DNA: TGTGCCAGCAGTTCCCCCCCAGGCGGGGCGACTGAAGCTTTCTTT

D gene: .
V gene: TRBV20-1
J gene: TRBJ1-1
clone size: .
CDR3 protein: CSARYQVSGNTEAFF
CDR3 DNA: TGCAGTGCCAGATATCAGGTCTCTGGAAACACTGAAGCTTTCTTT

D gene: .
V gene: TRBV5-1
J gene: TRBJ2-7
clone size: .
CDR3 protein: CASSFRGGRITYEQYF
CDR3 DNA: TGCGCCAGCAGCTTCCGTGGGGGACGGATAACCTACGAGCAGTACTTC

D gene: .
V gene: TRBV4-3
J gene: TRBJ1-6
clone size: many
CDR3 protein: CASSRGRDLRPDSPLHF
CDR3 DNA: TGCGCCAGCAGCCGAGGGAGGGACCTAAGACCGGATTCACCCCTCCACTTT

D gene: .
V gene: TRBV3-1
J gene: TRBJ1-1
clone size: .
CDR3 protein: CASSQGDHTEAFF
CDR3 DNA: TGTGCCAGCAGCCAGGGGGATCACACTGAAGCTTTCTTT

D gene: .
V gene: TRBV9
J gene: TRBJ1-2
clone size: many
CDR3 protein: CASSVTSYGYTF
CDR3 DNA: TGTGCCAGCAGCGTTACGTCCTATGGCTACACCTTC

D gene: TRBD1
V gene: TRBV7-9
J gene: TRBJ1-6
clone size: .
CDR3 protein: CASSRRQGAAPLHF
CDR3 DNA: TGTGCCAGCAGCCGCAGACAGGGGGCTGCACCCCTCCACTTT

D gene: .
V gene: TRBV2
J gene: TRBJ1-2
clone size: .
CDR3 protein: CASSEGTLYGYTF
CDR3 DNA: TGTGCCAGCAGTGAAGGGACACTTTATGGCTACACCTTC

D gene: .
V gene: TRBV6-6
J gene: TRBJ1-4
clone size: many
CDR3 protein: CASSYGGGTNEKLFF
CDR3 DNA: TGTGCCAGCAGTTACGGAGGGGGGACTAATGAAAAACTGTTTTTT

D gene: .
V gene: TRBV20-1
J gene: TRBJ2-7
clone size: few
CDR3 protein: CSARADDAAYEQYF
CDR3 DNA: TGCAGTGCTAGAGCGGACGACGCCGCCTACGAGCAGTACTTC

D gene: .
V gene: TRBV10-3
J gene: TRBJ1-5
clone size: .
CDR3 protein: CAHSQGGRGYEHF
CDR3 DNA: TGTGCCCATTCCCAGGGCGGGAGAGGCTACGAGCATTTT